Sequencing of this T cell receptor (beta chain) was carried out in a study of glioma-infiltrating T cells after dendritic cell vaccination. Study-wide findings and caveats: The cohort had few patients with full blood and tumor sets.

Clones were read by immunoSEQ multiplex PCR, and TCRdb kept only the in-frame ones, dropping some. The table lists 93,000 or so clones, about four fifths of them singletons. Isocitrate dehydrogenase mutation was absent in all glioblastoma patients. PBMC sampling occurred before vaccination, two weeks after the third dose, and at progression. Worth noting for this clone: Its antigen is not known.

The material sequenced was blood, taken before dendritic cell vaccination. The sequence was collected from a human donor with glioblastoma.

CDR3 residues: CASSLNRGQGAEQFF. In nucleotides, the CDR3 is TGTGCCAGCAGTTTGAATCGGGGACAGGGTGCTGAGCAGTTCTTC. The rearrangement joins TRBV28 to TRBJ2-1; 9 bases map to TRBD1. The CDR3 has 15 amino acids. Germline V gives CDR1 MDHEN, CDR2 SYDVKM. V dropped 3 bases and J dropped 9; count of bases not matched to a gene: 9.